This T cell receptor (beta chain) was identified in a study of cytomegalovirus exposure and HLA in healthy donors. Study as a whole: The approximately 120 validation repertoires were reported in a later analysis to have been generated on the same platform as the roughly 700 first-cohort repertoires. Overall study findings and caveats: The classifier was said to identify cytomegalovirus status with high specificity and sensitivity.

With respect to this clone: Its target is unknown.

Profiled with immunoSEQ multiplex PCR; TCRdb holds only in-frame clones, not every one. Found here are around 190,000 clones, approximately 78% of them singletons; the top ten hold roughly 1.2%. CDR1 and CDR2 from the germline V gene are SEHNR and FQNEAQ (reference sequence). With V trimmed by 1 base and J by 8 bases, 4 bases remained unmatched. The CDR3 totals 14 residues. The clonotype originates from a woman aged 25 to 45 in good health and CMV-seronegative. The rearrangement joins TRBV7-9 to TRBJ2-1; 8 positions match TRBD2. The material sequenced was PBMCs. CDR3 protein: CASSLVVTSDEQFF. The CDR3 region has the DNA TGTGCCAGCAGCTTAGTTGTGACTAGCGATGAGCAGTTCTTC. Combining the CDR3 with reference TRBV7-9 and TRBJ2-1 gives the whole variable domain DTGVSQNPRHKITKRGQNVTFRCDPISEHNRLYWYRQTLGQGPEFLTYFQNEAQLEKSRLLSDRFSAERPKGSFSTLEIQRTEQGDSAMYLCASSLVVTSDEQFFGPGTRLTVL.